Sequencing of this TCR beta chain was carried out in a study of cytomegalovirus exposure and HLA in healthy donors. From germline, CDR1 is ENHRY and CDR2 SYGVKD. This CDR3 comprises 15 residues. V lost 3 bases, J lost 9 bases, and 7 bases stayed unmatched. Remarks on this clone: Antigen: not known.

Study results and limitations: In a later analysis, at a false discovery rate of 0.05, roughly 17,000 TCR beta sequences matched HLA alleles. Owing to their indistinguishability, certain V segments, notably TRBV6-2 and TRBV6-3, were excluded. Specificity of a few CMV-associated chains for CMV antigens was verified in vitro.

PCR was performed using 60 Vbeta and 13 Jbeta primers. Produced via immunoSEQ multiplex PCR; TCRdb's table is partial and in-frame only. The data hold around 140,000 clones, with around 57% observed a single time. Sequencing used PBMCs. V usage is TRBV10-3 and J usage is TRBJ2-1; TRBD2 matches at 11 bases. This receptor was obtained from a male donor in good health and CMV-seronegative. Here the CDR3 DNA reads TGTGCCATCAGTGAAATAGCGGGGGGGCCTGGTGAGCAGTTCTTC. This encodes CAISEIAGGPGEQFF.